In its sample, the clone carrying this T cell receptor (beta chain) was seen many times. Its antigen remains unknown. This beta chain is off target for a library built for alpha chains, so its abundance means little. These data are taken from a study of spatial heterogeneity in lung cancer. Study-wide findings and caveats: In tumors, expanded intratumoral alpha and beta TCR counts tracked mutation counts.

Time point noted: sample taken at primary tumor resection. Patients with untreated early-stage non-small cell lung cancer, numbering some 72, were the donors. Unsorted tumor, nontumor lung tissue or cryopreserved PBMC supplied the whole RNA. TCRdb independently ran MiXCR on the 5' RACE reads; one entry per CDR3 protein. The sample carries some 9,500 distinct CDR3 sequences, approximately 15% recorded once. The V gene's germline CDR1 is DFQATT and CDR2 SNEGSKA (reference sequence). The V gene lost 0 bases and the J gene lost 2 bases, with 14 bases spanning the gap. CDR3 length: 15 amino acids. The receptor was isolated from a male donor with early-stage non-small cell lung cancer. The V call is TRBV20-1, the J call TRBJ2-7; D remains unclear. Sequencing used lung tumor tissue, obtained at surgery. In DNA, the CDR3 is TGCAGTGCTAGAGATCAAGGGCTACGACCCTACGAGCAGTACTTC. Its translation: CSARDQGLRPYEQYF.